This TCR beta chain was sequenced in a study of blood T cells in healthy people across ages. Study observations and caveats: In long-lived donors, naive CD4+ cell counts and diversity exceeded those of aged donors.

Together with a sample-barcoded 5' primer, a J-beta primer mix was included in a second PCR lasting about 6 to 11 cycles. TCRdb itself ran the 5' RACE reads through MiXCR, one entry per CDR3 protein. The sample gives hundreds of thousands of distinct CDR3 sequences, about half of which show up once; 15% to 20% is in the top ten. Concerning this clonotype itself: Its antigen is currently unknown.

Looked up from germline, CDR1 is KGHDR and CDR2 is SFDVKD. Deletions cut 4 bases from V and 2 bases from J, with 5 bases between. CDR3 size: 13 residues. This receptor was identified in an elderly man in good health. The material sequenced was blood. This chain connects TRBV24-1 to TRBJ1-5, with D unclear. CDR3 region: CATSEAGNQPQHF. Written as DNA, the CDR3 is TGTGCCACCAGTGAAGCAGGCAATCAGCCCCAGCATTTT.